The 16 T cell receptor beta chains below all came from one sample that was sequenced in a study of OX40 agonist ivuxolimab in advanced cancers. Clones were sequenced by immunoSEQ multiplex PCR, and TCRdb holds only the in-frame ones, with some missing. This repertoire shows tens of thousands of clones, roughly 85% found once; its top ten account for about 16%. The sequenced sample was CD4+ or CD8+ T cells sorted from blood, obtained in a trial of the OX40 agonist ivuxolimab. These TCRs come from an adult with an advanced solid tumor such as melanoma, head and neck, liver or kidney cancer.

V is TRBV2 and J is TRBJ1-2; D is unclear. Germline CDR1 and CDR2: SNHLY and FYNNEI. The V and J ends lost 1 base and 1 base respectively, with 7 bases between them. The CDR3 has 14 amino acids. The CDR3 coding sequence is TGTGCCAGCAGTGAAGACGGTGTTAACTATGGCTACACCTTC. Translation: CASSEDGVNYGYTF.

The chain couples TRBV7-9 to TRBJ2-1; D remains ambiguous. The V gene lost 3 bases and the J gene lost 9 bases, with 3 bases spanning the gap. CDR1 and CDR2 from the germline V gene are SEHNR and FQNEAQ (reference sequence). CDR3 length equals 10 residues. DNA of the CDR3: TGTGCCAGCAGCTTTGGTGAGCAGTTCTTC. It specifies CASSFGEQFF. Combining the CDR3 with reference TRBV7-9 and TRBJ2-1 gives the whole variable domain DTGVSQNPRHKITKRGQNVTFRCDPISEHNRLYWYRQTLGQGPEFLTYFQNEAQLEKSRLLSDRFSAERPKGSFSTLEIQRTEQGDSAMYLCASSFGEQFFGPGTRLTVL.

The chain is built from TRBV7-9 and TRBJ2-7; TRBD2 matches at 8 bases. The ends lost 6 bases at V and 6 bases at J; junction bases unmatched: 7. CDR3 length: 13 amino acids. From germline, CDR1 is SEHNR and CDR2 FQNEAQ (reference sequence). The CDR3 DNA is TGTGCCAGCAGATTCGGGGGGGCCATCGAGCAGTACTTC. Translating it yields CASRFGGAIEQYF. Filled out from reference TRBV7-9 and TRBJ2-7, the complete variable domain reads DTGVSQNPRHKITKRGQNVTFRCDPISEHNRLYWYRQTLGQGPEFLTYFQNEAQLEKSRLLSDRFSAERPKGSFSTLEIQRTEQGDSAMYLCASRFGGAIEQYFGPGTRLTVT.

The V call is TRBV4-1, the J call TRBJ1-2; D is unresolved. V was trimmed by 0 bases and J by 2 bases, leaving 7 bases between them. The germline V gene encodes CDR1 MGHRA and CDR2 YSYEKL. This CDR3 has 14 residues. CDR3 coding DNA: TGCGCCAGCAGCCAAGAGATAGGGAACTATGGCTACACCTTC. This codes for CASSQEIGNYGYTF.

The rearrangement uses TRBV9 and TRBJ2-7; 8 bases fit TRBD2. Germline V lookup: CDR1 SGDLS, CDR2 YYNGEE. This CDR3 spans 15 amino acids. The ends lost 3 bases at V and 6 bases at J; junction bases unmatched: 11. CDR3 in DNA: TGTGCCAGCAGCGAGACCGGGACTAGTTTCGGCGAGCAGTACTTC. Amino acids: CASSETGTSFGEQYF.

The CDR3 DNA follows: TGTGCCAGCAGCGCGGGACTAGCGCGGACCTACAATGAGCAGTTCTTC. It codes for CASSAGLARTYNEQFF. The chain couples TRBV9 to TRBJ2-1, with 10 bases matching TRBD2. The CDR3 extends over 16 amino acids. V shed 3 bases, J shed 2 bases, and the junction held 5 bases outside the gene matches. Germline values: CDR1 SGDLS, CDR2 YYNGEE.

The chain employs TRBV4-1 and TRBJ1-6, with D hard to call. V lost 4 bases and J lost 0, with 4 bases in between. Germline CDR1 and CDR2: MGHRA and YSYEKL. The CDR3 extends over 14 amino acids. The CDR3 here is CASSRSSYNSPLHF. CDR3 nucleotide sequence: TGCGCCAGCAGCCGGAGCTCCTATAATTCACCCCTCCACTTT.

V and J are TRBV4-1 and TRBJ1-1; no clear D gene. The CDR3 loop spans 13 amino acids. The V and J ends lost 4 bases and 1 base respectively, with 7 bases between them. CDR1 and CDR2 (germline): MGHRA, YSYEKL. Written as DNA, the CDR3 is TGCGCCAGCAGCCCGGGGTCGAACACTGAAGCTTTCTTT. As protein: CASSPGSNTEAFF.

The chain employs TRBV28 and TRBJ1-2; tentative D call: TRBD1 (6 bases). Germline CDR1 is MDHEN and CDR2 is SYDVKM. The CDR3 is 18 residues long. With 6 bases removed from V and 0 bases from J, the gap between germline ends came to 23 bases. The CDR3 DNA sequence: TGTGCCAGCAGCTGGATTGGACAGTCACCCAAAGCTAACTATGGCTACACCTTC. It encodes CASSWIGQSPKANYGYTF.

The chain is built from TRBV5-1 and TRBJ1-2; tentatively, D is TRBD1 (5 bases). Germline V gives CDR1 SGHRS, CDR2 YFSETQ. Between the trimmed V and J ends, which lost 7 bases and 0 bases, there was a span of 16 bases. CDR3 length: 15 amino acids. The CDR3 DNA sequence: TGCGCCAGCTCCTCTTGGGACGGAACTAACTATGGCTACACCTTC. It codes for CASSSWDGTNYGYTF.

This clone was found a few times. The CDR3 spells CASRGVDRWNQPQHF. CDR3 DNA sequence: TGTGCCAGCAGGGGAGTCGACAGATGGAATCAGCCCCAGCATTTT. The chain uses TRBV2 and TRBJ1-5; tentative D call: TRBD1 (5 bases). V lost 6 bases, J lost 4 bases, and 16 bases lay in between. This CDR3 region has 15 residues. Germline V lookup: CDR1 SNHLY, CDR2 FYNNEI.

This clone was seen a handful of times. The CDR3 loop is CASSFGSNQPQHF. The CDR3 DNA is TGTGCCAGCAGCTTTGGCAGCAATCAGCCCCAGCATTTT. The genes are TRBV7-6 and TRBJ1-5; no reliable D call. V lost 3 bases and J 1 base, leaving 4 bases between the germline ends. This CDR3 is built from 13 residues. CDR1 is SGHVS and CDR2 is FNYEAQ in the germline V gene.

By share, this clone counts as medium-sized. This sequence joins TRBV15 and TRBJ1-5, with D unclear. Trimming removed 1 base from V and 0 bases from J, with 7 bases in between. The CDR3 has 15 residues. Germline V gene lookup returns CDR1 LNHNV and CDR2 YYDKDF (reference sequence). The CDR3 reads CATSRAGNSNQPQHF. As DNA, the CDR3 is TGTGCCACCAGCAGAGCAGGAAATAGCAATCAGCCCCAGCATTTT.

The J gene is TRBJ1-4, the V gene TRBV25-1; D not certain. The CDR3 contains 12 residues. V lost 5 bases, J lost 5 bases, and 6 bases lay in between. Germline CDR1 and CDR2: MGHDK and SYGVNS. The DNA for the CDR3 is TGTGCCAGCAGTCACGGGAATGAAAAACTGTTTTTT. Translating it yields CASSHGNEKLFF. Using reference TRBV25-1 and TRBJ1-4 for the parts outside the CDR3, the full variable domain is EADIYQTPRYLVIGTGKKITLECSQTMGHDKMYWYQQDPGMELHLIHYSYGVNSTEKGDLSSESTVSRIRTEHFPLTLESARPSHTSQYLCASSHGNEKLFFGSGTQLSVL.

The rearrangement links TRBV9 to TRBJ2-2; no definite D call. This CDR3 has 13 amino acids. The V gene's germline CDR1 is SGDLS and CDR2 YYNGEE. Trimming cost V 0 bases and J 5 bases, with 5 bases left between them. The CDR3 DNA follows: TGTGCCAGCAGCGTAGAGGGTACCGGGGAGCTGTTTTTT. Amino acid sequence: CASSVEGTGELFF.

This clone was seen a handful of times. V is TRBV15 and J is TRBJ1-5; D perhaps matches TRBD1 (5 bases). This CDR3 spans 15 amino acids. Per germline, CDR1 LNHNV and CDR2 YYDKDF (reference sequence). Trimming stripped 7 bases from V and 0 bases from J, with 13 bases between. The DNA of the CDR3 is TGTGCCACCAAGAGAGACAGTGATAGCAATCAGCCCCAGCATTTT. The encoded protein is CATKRDSDSNQPQHF.